This is a list of T cell receptor beta chains from one sample in a study of T cell repertoires in cytomegalovirus infection. TCRdb itself ran the reads through MiXCR, one entry per CDR3 protein. Of 630,000 or so distinct CDR3 sequences listed, roughly a quarter are singletons. Material for sequencing was CD8+ T cells from PBMCs. These receptors came from a human donor in good health (CMV status not recorded). Some clones in this sample may be carry-over from other donors' samples. The CDR3 runs from the conserved cysteine through the conserved F or W.

>TRBV2|TRBJ2-3
CASKSGTASTDTQYF
>TRBV11-2|TRBJ2-6
CASSLEGTALSSGANVLTF
>TRBV28|TRBJ1-1
CAWRRGGNTEAFF
>TRBV19|TRBJ2-1
CVTITGNEQFF
>TRBV13|TRBJ2-3
CASSPTLERGPDTQYF
>TRBV7-3|TRBJ1-1
CASSSSPRTEAFF
>TRBV9|TRBJ2-1
CASSVRGGLASFNEQFF
>TRBV12-5|TRBJ2-3
CASGFQLRLAGGSSTDTQYF
>TRBV7-4|TRBJ2-3
CASSFQDSADTQYF
>TRBV29-1|TRBJ1-1
CSVDEGTEAFF
>TRBV5-6|TRBJ1-1
CASSLPPGMNTEAFF
>TRBV11-1|TRBJ2-5
CASSPGVGPWETQYF
>TRBV7-9|TRBJ1-5
CASSFTGPGNQPQHF